The T cell receptor (beta chain) described here comes from a study of CD8+ T cells in alopecia areata. cDNA serving as the sequencing template came from extracted, reverse transcribed RNA. The method was immunoSEQ multiplex PCR; TCRdb's version includes in-frame clones alone and lacks a portion of them. The sample records about 120,000 clones, under 40% being singletons. The V gene end was trimmed by 7 bases and the J gene end by 1 base; junction bases not matched to a gene: 0. The CDR3 loop spans 12 amino acids. Germline CDR1 is SQVTM and CDR2 is ANQGSEA. This TCR was recovered from a human donor with alopecia areata. This sequence joins TRBV29-1 and TRBJ2-7, with 11 bases lining up with TRBD2. Sample: CD4+ T cells sorted from blood. The CDR3: CSGLAGSYEQYF. As DNA, the CDR3 is TGCAGCGGACTAGCGGGATCCTACGAGCAGTACTTC.